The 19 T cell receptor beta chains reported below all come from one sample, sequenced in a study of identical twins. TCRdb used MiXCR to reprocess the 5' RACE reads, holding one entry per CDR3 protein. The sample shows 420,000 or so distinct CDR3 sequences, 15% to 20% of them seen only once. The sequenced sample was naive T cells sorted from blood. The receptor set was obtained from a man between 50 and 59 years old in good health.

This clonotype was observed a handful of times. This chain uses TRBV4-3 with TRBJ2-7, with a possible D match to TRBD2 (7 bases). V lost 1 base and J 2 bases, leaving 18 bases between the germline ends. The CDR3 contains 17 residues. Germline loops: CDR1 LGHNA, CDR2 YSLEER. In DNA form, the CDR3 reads TGCGCCAGCAGCCAAGCCCTCATCAGGGGAGGGCCCTACGAGCAGTACTTC. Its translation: CASSQALIRGGPYEQYF.

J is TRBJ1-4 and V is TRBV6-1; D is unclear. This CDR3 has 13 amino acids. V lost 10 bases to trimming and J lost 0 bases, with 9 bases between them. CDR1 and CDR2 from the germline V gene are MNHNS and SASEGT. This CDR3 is CATTETTNEKLFF. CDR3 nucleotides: TGTGCCACCACGGAGACAACTAATGAAAAACTGTTTTTT.

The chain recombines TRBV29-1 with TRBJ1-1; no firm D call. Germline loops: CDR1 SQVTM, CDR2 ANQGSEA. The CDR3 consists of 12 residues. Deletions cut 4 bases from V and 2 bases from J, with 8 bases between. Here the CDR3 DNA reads TGCAGCGTTGGGATCCAAAACACTGAAGCTTTCTTT. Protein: CSVGIQNTEAFF.

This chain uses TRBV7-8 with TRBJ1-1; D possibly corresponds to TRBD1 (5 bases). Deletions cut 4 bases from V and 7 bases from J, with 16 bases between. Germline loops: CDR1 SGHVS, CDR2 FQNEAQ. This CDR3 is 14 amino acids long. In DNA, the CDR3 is TGTGCCAGCAGCTCCTCACCCCTAACAGGTGAAGCTTTCTTT. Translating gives CASSSSPLTGEAFF. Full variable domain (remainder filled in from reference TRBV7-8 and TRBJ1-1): GAGVSQSPRYKVAKRGQDVALRCDPISGHVSLFWYQQALGQGPEFLTYFQNEAQLDKSGLPSDRFFAERPEGSVSTLKIQRTQQEDSAVYLCASSSSPLTGEAFFGQGTRLTVV.

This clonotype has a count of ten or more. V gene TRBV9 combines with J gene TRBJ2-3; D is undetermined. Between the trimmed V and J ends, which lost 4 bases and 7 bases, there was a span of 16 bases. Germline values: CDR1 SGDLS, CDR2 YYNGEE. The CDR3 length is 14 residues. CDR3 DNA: TGTGCCAGCAGCCCCCTAGACGCGATATATACGCAGTATTTT. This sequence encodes CASSPLDAIYTQYF.

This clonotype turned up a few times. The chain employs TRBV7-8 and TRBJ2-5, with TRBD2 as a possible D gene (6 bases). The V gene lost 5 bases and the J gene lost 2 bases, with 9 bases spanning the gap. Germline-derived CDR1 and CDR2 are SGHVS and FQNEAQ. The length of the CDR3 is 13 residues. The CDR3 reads CASSVTRQETQYF. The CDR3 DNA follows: TGTGCCAGCAGCGTGACTAGACAAGAGACCCAGTACTTC.

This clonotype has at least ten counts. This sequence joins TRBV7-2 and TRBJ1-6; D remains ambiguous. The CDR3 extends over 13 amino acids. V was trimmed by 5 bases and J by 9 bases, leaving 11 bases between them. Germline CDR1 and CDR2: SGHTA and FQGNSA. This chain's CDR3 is CASSVTGASPLHF. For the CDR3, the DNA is TGTGCCAGCAGCGTCACGGGTGCTTCACCCCTCCACTTT.

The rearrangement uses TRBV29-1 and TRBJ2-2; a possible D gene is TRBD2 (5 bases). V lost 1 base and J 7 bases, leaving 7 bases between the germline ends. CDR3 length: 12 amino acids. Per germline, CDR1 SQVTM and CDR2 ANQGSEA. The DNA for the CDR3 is TGCAGCGTTGAAGCGGAGGTCGGGGAGCTGTTTTTT. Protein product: CSVEAEVGELFF.

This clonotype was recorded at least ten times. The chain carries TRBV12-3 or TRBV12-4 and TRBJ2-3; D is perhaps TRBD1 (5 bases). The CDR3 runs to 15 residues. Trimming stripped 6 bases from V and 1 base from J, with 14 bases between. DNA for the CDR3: TGTGCCAGCAGGGCTTCAGGGTTGCGCACAGATACGCAGTATTTT. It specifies CASRASGLRTDTQYF.

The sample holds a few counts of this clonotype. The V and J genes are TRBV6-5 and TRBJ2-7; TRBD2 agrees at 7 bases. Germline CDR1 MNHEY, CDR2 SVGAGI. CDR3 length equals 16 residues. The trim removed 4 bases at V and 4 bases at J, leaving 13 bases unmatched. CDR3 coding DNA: TGTGCCAGCAGTTCTCGTCGCGGGGGTGGTGGTTACGAGCAGTACTTC. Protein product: CASSSRRGGGGYEQYF.

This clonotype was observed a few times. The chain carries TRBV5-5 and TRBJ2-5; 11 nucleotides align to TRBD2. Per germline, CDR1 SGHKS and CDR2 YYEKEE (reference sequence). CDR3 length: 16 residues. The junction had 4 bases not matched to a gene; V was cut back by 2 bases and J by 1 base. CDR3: CASSFTSGGIQETQYF. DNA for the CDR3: TGTGCCAGCAGCTTTACTAGCGGGGGAATCCAAGAGACCCAGTACTTC. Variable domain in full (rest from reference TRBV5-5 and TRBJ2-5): DAGVTQSPTHLIKTRGQQVTLRCSPISGHKSVSWYQQVLGQGPQFIFQYYEKEERGRGNFPDRFSARQFPNYSSELNVNALLLGDSALYLCASSFTSGGIQETQYFGPGTRLLVL.

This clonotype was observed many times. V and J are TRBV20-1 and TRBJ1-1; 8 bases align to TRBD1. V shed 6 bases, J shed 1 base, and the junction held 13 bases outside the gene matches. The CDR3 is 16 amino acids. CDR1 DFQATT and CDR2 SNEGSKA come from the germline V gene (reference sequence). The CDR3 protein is CSANDRGVLPNTEAFF. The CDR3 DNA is TGCAGTGCAAACGACAGGGGCGTTCTGCCGAACACTGAAGCTTTCTTT.

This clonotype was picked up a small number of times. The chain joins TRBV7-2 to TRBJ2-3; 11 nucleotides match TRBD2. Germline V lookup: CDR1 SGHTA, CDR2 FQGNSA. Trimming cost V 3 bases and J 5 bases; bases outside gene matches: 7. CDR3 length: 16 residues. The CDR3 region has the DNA TGTGCCAGCAGCTTGTTAGCGGGGGGGCGATTAGATACGCAGTATTTT. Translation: CASSLLAGGRLDTQYF.

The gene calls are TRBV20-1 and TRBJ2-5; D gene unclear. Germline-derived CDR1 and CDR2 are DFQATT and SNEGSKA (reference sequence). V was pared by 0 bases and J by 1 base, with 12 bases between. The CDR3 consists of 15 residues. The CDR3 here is CSARDSPWGQETQYF. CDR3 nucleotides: TGCAGTGCTAGAGATTCCCCATGGGGCCAAGAGACCCAGTACTTC.

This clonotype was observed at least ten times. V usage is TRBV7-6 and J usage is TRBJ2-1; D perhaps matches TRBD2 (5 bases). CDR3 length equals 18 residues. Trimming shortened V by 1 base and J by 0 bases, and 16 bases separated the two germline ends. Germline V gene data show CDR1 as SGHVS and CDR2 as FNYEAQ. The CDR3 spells CASSLVSSSAPSYNEQFF. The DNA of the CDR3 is TGTGCCAGCAGCTTAGTGTCTAGCTCTGCCCCCTCCTACAATGAGCAGTTCTTC.

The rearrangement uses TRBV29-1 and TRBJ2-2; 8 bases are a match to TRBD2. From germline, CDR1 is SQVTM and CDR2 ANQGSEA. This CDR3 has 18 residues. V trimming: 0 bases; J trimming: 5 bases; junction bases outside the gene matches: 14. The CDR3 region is CSVEDLTSSERGTGELFF. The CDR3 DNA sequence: TGCAGCGTTGAAGATCTCACTAGTTCGGAGCGGGGGACCGGGGAGCTGTTTTTT.

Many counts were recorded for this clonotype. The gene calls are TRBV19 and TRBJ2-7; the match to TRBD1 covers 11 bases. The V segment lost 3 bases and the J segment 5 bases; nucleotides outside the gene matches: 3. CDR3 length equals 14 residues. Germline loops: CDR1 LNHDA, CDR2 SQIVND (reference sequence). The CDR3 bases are TGTGCCAGTAGTATGGACAGGGGGCTCAACGAGCAGTACTTC. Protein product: CASSMDRGLNEQYF.

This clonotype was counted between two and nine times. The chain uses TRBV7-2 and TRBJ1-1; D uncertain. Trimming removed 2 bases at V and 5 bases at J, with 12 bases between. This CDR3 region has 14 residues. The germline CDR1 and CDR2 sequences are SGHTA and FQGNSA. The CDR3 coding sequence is TGTGCCAGCAGCTTATTGAGTGTTGGTACTGAAGCTTTCTTT. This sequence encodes CASSLLSVGTEAFF. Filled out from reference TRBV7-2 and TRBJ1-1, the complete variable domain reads GAGVSQSPSNKVTEKGKDVELRCDPISGHTALYWYRQSLGQGLEFLIYFQGNSAPDKSGLPSDRFSAERTGGSVSTLTIQRTQQEDSAVYLCASSLLSVGTEAFFGQGTRLTVV.

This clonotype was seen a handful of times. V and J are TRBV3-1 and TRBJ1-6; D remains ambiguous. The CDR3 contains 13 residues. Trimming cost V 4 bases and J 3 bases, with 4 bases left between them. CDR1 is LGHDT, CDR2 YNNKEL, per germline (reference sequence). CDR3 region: CASSPDYNSPLHF. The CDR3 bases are TGTGCCAGCAGCCCGGACTATAATTCACCCCTCCACTTT.